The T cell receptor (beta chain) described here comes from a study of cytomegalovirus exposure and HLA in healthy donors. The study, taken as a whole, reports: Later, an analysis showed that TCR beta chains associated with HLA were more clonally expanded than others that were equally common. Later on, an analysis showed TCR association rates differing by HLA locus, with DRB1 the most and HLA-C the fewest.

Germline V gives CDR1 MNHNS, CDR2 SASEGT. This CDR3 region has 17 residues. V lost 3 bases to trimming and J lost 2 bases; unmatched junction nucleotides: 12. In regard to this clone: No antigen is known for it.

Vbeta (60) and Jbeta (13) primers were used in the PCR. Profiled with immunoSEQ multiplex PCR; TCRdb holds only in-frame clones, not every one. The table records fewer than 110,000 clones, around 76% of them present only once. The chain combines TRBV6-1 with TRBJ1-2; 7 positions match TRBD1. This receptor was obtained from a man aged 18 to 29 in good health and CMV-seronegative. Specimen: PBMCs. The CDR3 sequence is CASSDISGTAINYGYTF. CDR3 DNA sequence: TGTGCCAGCAGTGACATCTCCGGGACAGCGATAAACTATGGCTACACCTTC.